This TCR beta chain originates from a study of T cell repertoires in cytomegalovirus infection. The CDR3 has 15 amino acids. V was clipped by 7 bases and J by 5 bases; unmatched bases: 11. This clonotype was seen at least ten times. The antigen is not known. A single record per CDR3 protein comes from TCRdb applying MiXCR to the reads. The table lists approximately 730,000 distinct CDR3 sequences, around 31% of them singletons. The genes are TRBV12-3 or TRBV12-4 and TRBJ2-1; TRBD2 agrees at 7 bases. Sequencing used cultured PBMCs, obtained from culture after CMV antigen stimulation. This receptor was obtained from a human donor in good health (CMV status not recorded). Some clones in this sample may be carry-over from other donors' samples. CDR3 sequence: CASNGERDGDNEQFF. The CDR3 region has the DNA TGTGCCAGCAATGGAGAGCGGGACGGAGACAATGAGCAGTTCTTC.